The next 10 T cell receptor beta chains were all read from a single sample in a study of prognosis after radiotherapy for stage I lung cancer. Genomic DNA was subjected to two-round multiplex PCR for amplification of TCR beta CDR3. Primers targeting each individual TRBV and TRBJ gene were applied in first-round PCR. A single record per CDR3 protein comes from TCRdb applying MiXCR to the multiplex PCR reads. The table has over 14,000 distinct CDR3 sequences, 50% to 70% seen once. The sequencing here drew on PBMCs, taken before or after stereotactic body radiation therapy (not recorded which). These receptors were obtained from a donor over 45 with non-small cell lung cancer.

This clonotype was counted only a few times. Only one base separates this from a far larger clonotype, so it likely reflects a read error. The chain carries TRBV5-5 and TRBJ2-3, with D hard to call. CDR3 length: 14 amino acids. The germline V gene has CDR1 SGHKS and CDR2 YYEKEE (reference sequence). The CDR3 region has the DNA TGCGCCAGCAGCTTCACGGTTAGCACAGATACGCAGTATTTT. It is translated as CASSFTVSTDTQYF. Drawing the rest from reference TRBV5-5 and TRBJ2-3, the complete variable domain is DAGVTQSPTHLIKTRGQQVTLRCSPISGHKSVSWYQQVLGQGPQFIFQYYEKEERGRGNFPDRFSARQFPNYSSELNVNALLLGDSALYLCASSFTVSTDTQYFGPGTRLTVL.

At least ten counts were recorded for this clonotype. This sequence joins TRBV25-1 and TRBJ1-2; TRBD1 agrees at 8 bases. Trimming took 5 bases from V and 4 from J; bases not matched to a gene: 6. Germline loops: CDR1 MGHDK, CDR2 SYGVNS. This CDR3 is 14 amino acids long. This CDR3 is CASSTTGVGYGYTF. DNA for the CDR3: TGTGCCAGCAGTACGACAGGGGTAGGCTATGGCTACACCTTC.

This clonotype has a count of ten or more. V and J are TRBV5-4 and TRBJ2-1, with 10 nucleotides matching TRBD2. The CDR3 extends over 15 amino acids. Losses at the gene ends were 4 bases for V and 4 bases for J; bases not matched to a gene: 5. The germline V gene encodes CDR1 SGHNT and CDR2 YYREEE (reference sequence). The CDR3 spells CASSQKTSGYNEQFF. The DNA of the CDR3 is TGTGCCAGCAGCCAGAAGACTAGCGGGTACAATGAGCAGTTCTTC.

This chain links TRBV11-2 with TRBJ1-2, with TRBD1 matching 7 bases. The CDR3 length is 16 residues. V lost 4 bases, J lost 8 bases, and 16 bases stayed unmatched. Germline CDR1 reads SGHAT; CDR2 reads FQNNGV. The CDR3 reads CASSSYPFDRDEGYTF. The CDR3 nucleotides are TGTGCCAGCAGCTCATACCCCTTCGACAGGGACGAAGGCTACACCTTC.

The CDR3 region is CSSLSGGIDTQYF. CDR3 DNA: TGCAGTTCCCTCAGCGGGGGCATAGATACGCAGTATTTT. The chain links TRBV20-1 to TRBJ2-3; 8 nucleotides line up with TRBD2. Looked up from germline, CDR1 is DFQATT and CDR2 is SNEGSKA (reference sequence). V dropped 8 bases and J dropped 5; count of bases not matched to a gene: 9. The CDR3 runs 13 residues.

V is TRBV19 and J is TRBJ2-6; D is perhaps TRBD1 (6 bases). V lost 7 bases and J 0 bases, leaving 16 bases between the germline ends. CDR3 length: 17 residues. The germline CDR1 and CDR2 sequences are LNHDA and SQIVND (reference sequence). The CDR3 bases are TGTGCCAGTATTACCGAGGGGGTAGGCTCTGGGGCCAACGTCCTGACTTTC. It encodes CASITEGVGSGANVLTF.

The chain couples TRBV9 to TRBJ2-7, with 11 bases identical to TRBD1. Trimming took 4 bases from V and 5 from J; bases not matched to a gene: 8. The germline gives CDR1 SGDLS, CDR2 YYNGEE. The CDR3 loop spans 15 amino acids. CDR3 nucleotide sequence: TGTGCCAGCAGCCTGGGGACAGGGGGTGCGGACGAGCAGTACTTC. Translated: CASSLGTGGADEQYF. Filled out from reference TRBV9 and TRBJ2-7, the complete variable domain reads DSGVTQTPKHLITATGQRVTLRCSPRSGDLSVYWYQQSLDQGLQFLIQYYNGEERAKGNILERFSAQQFPDLHSELNLSSLELGDSALYFCASSLGTGGADEQYFGPGTRLTVT.

The V gene is TRBV19, the J gene TRBJ1-1; D uncertain. Looked up from germline, CDR1 is LNHDA and CDR2 is SQIVND (reference sequence). V gave up 5 bases and J gave up 0 bases, with 13 bases separating them. The length of the CDR3 is 15 residues. The CDR3 reads CASSFSTLLNTEAFF. CDR3 sequence (DNA): TGTGCCAGTAGTTTCTCGACATTACTGAACACTGAAGCTTTCTTT.

This clonotype is deemed medium-sized. V and J are TRBV6-1 and TRBJ2-1; D call uncertain. Germline values: CDR1 MNHNS, CDR2 SASEGT. The V end lost 8 bases, the J end lost 0 bases, and 8 bases lay between the germline ends. The CDR3 extends over 13 amino acids. The CDR3 loop reads CASGGSSYNEQFF. The CDR3 DNA sequence: TGTGCCAGCGGCGGAAGCTCCTACAATGAGCAGTTCTTC.

This clonotype occurred many times. The rearrangement uses TRBV24-1 and TRBJ2-4; 7 positions agree with TRBD1. Germline CDR1 and CDR2: KGHDR and SFDVKD. The CDR3 is 14 amino acids. V trimming: 10 bases; J trimming: 6 bases; junction bases outside the gene matches: 11. CDR3 in amino acids: CATAARDSLNIQYF. The CDR3 DNA follows: TGTGCCACAGCCGCTAGGGACAGTCTAAACATTCAGTACTTC.